This T cell receptor (beta chain) was captured in a study of T cells after yellow fever vaccination. Regarding the study as a whole: Post-booster reappearance was seen for most primary-vaccination clones (around 96% CD4, 88% CD8).

Via MiXCR, TCRdb re-called the 5' RACE reads, giving one row per CDR3 protein. The sample consists of approximately 150,000 distinct CDR3 sequences, around 9.3% of them appearing once. CDR1 and CDR2 (germline): MNHEY, SVGAGI. The germline V and J ends were trimmed by 2 bases and 0 bases, with 22 bases remaining between them. The CDR3 covers 19 residues. A note on this clonotype: Its antigen is currently unknown.

The J gene is TRBJ1-2, the V gene TRBV6-5, with D possibly TRBD1 on 6 matching bases. The receptor comes from a man aged 18 to 30 who received the YFV17D yellow fever vaccine. This sample comprised CD8+ T cells sorted from PBMCs, obtained 45 days after the yellow fever booster vaccination. CDR3 nucleotide sequence: TGTGCCAGCAGTTACAGTCAGGGGTCCTCTCGGCTTCCTAACTATGGCTACACCTTC. It encodes CASSYSQGSSRLPNYGYTF.